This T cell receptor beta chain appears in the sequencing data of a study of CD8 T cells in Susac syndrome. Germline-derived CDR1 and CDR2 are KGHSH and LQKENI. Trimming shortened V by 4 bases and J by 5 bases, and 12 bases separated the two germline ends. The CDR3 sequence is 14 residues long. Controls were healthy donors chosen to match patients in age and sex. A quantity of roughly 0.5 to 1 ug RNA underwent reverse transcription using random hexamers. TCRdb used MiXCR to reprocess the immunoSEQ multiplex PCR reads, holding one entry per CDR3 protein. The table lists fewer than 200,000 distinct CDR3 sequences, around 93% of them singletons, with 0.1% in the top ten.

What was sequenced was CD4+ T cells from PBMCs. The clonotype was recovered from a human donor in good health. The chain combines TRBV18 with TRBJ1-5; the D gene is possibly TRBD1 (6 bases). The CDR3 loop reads CASSLLGQHQPQHF. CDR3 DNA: TGTGCCAGCTCACTATTAGGACAGCATCAGCCCCAGCATTTT.